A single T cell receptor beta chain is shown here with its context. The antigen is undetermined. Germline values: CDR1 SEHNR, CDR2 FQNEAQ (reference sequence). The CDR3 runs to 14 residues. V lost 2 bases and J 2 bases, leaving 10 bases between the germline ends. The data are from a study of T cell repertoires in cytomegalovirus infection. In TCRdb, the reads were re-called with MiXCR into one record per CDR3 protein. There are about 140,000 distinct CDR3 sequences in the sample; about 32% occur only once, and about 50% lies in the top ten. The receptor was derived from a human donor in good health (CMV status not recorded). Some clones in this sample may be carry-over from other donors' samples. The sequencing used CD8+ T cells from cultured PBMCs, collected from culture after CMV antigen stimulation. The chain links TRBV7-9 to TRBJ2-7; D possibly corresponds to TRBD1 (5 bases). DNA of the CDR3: TGTGCCAGCAGCTTAAGCCGACAGACCTACGAGCAGTACTTC. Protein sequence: CASSLSRQTYEQYF.